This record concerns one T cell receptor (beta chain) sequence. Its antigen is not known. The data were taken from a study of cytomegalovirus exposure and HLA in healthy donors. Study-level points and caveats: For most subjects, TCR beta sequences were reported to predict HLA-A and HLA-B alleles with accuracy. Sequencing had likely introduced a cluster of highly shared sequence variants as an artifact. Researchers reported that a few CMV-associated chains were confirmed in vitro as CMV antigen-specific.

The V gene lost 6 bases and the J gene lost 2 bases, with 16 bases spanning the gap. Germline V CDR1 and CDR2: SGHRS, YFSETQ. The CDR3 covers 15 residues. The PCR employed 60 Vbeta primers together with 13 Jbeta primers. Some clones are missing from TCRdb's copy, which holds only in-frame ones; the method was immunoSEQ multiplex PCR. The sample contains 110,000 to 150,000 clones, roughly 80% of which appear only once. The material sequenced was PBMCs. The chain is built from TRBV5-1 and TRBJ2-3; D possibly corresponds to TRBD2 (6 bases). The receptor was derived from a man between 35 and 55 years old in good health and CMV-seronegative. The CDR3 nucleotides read TGCGCCAGCATTAAATCGGGACTGCTCACAGATACGCAGTATTTT. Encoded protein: CASIKSGLLTDTQYF.